Below, 4 T cell receptor beta chains from the same sample are listed, as sequenced in a study of immune heterogeneity within non-small cell lung tumors. It was a multiplex PCR that amplified TCR beta CDR3, with 32 V and 13 J primers. One entry per CDR3 protein, called by TCRdb with MiXCR from the multiplex PCR reads. The sample shows fewer than 12,000 distinct CDR3 sequences, just under 30% of them seen only once. Bulk tumor genomic DNA served as template, at approximately 580 ng per sample. Several far-apart biopsies were taken per primary tumor during surgery. Those enrolled were patients newly diagnosed with untreated non-small cell lung cancer and undergoing curative surgery. The sequencing sample was made of lung tumor tissue. Source of these receptors: a woman aged 55 to 70 with non-small cell lung cancer.

Judged by abundance, this clonotype is medium-sized. This chain links TRBV7-2 with TRBJ2-7; TRBD2 matches 8 bases. The V and J ends lost 3 bases and 3 bases, in that order; junction bases with no gene match: 7. The CDR3 is 15 amino acids. Looked up from germline, CDR1 is SGHTA and CDR2 is FQGNSA. CDR3 sequence reads: CASSLAGGLIYEQYF. CDR3 bases: TGTGCCAGCAGCTTGGCGGGAGGTTTAATCTACGAGCAGTACTTC.

This clonotype was counted only a few times. This may arise from a read error, as a much more abundant clone is one base away. The rearrangement links TRBV28 to TRBJ2-7; weak D call: TRBD1 (5 bases). The CDR3 extends over 12 amino acids. Looked up from germline, CDR1 is MDHEN and CDR2 is SYDVKM. CDR3 coding DNA: TGTGTCAGCAGAGACAGTCAATACGAGCAGTACTTC. This encodes CVSRDSQYEQYF. The entire variable domain, with the rest obtained from reference TRBV28 and TRBJ2-7, is as follows: DVKVTQSSRYLVKRTGEKVFLECVQDMDHENMFWYRQDPGLGLRLIYFSYDVKMKEKGDIPEGYSVSREKKERFSLILESASTNQTSMYLCVSRDSQYEQYFGPGTRLTVT.

Within the sample, this clonotype is medium-sized. J is TRBJ2-7 and V is TRBV14, with D maybe TRBD1 (8 bases). The CDR3 has 15 amino acids. Germline CDR1 and CDR2: SGHDN and FVKESK. Trimming cost V 7 bases and J 2 bases, with 18 bases left between them. The CDR3 region has the DNA TGTGCCAGCATCCCACAGGGGGAGGGCCCCTACGAGCAGTACTTC. This sequence encodes CASIPQGEGPYEQYF. Looking up the rest from reference TRBV14 and TRBJ2-7 gives the full variable domain: EAGVTQFPSHSVIEKGQTVTLRCDPISGHDNLYWYRRVMGKEIKFLLHFVKESKQDESGMPNNRFLAERTGGTYSTLKVQPAELEDSGVYFCASIPQGEGPYEQYFGPGTRLTVT.

This clonotype was seen many times. The gene calls are TRBV20-1 and TRBJ2-1, with D possibly being TRBD1 or TRBD2 (5 bases each). Germline assignment: CDR1 DFQATT and CDR2 SNEGSKA (reference sequence). This CDR3 spans 15 amino acids. V was clipped by 0 bases and J by 7 bases, with 16 bases between them. The CDR3 bases are TGCAGTGCTAGAGATCTGGGGGAGAGGGAAAATGAGCAGTTCTTC. As protein: CSARDLGERENEQFF.